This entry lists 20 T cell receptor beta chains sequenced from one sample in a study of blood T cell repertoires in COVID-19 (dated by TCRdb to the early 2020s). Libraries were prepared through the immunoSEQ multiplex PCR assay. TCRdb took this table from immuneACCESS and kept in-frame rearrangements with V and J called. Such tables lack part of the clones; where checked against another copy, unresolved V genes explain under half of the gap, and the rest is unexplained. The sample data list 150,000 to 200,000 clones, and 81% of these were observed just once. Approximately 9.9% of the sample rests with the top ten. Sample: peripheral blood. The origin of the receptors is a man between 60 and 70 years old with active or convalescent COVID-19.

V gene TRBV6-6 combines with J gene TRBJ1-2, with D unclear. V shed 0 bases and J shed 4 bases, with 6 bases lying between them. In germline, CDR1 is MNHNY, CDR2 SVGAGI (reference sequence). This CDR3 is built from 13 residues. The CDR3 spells CASSYSASYGYTF. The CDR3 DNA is TGTGCCAGCAGTTACTCGGCAAGCTATGGCTACACCTTC.

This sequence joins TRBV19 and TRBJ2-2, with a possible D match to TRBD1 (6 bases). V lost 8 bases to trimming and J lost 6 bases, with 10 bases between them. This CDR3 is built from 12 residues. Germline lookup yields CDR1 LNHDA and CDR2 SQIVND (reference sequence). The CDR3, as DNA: TGTGCCAGTCAGGGGCATCCCGGGGAGCTGTTTTTT. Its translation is CASQGHPGELFF.

CDR3 protein: CATSRGQGSEQYF. The CDR3, as DNA: TGTGCCACCAGCAGGGGACAGGGGAGCGAGCAGTACTTC. The chain carries TRBV15 and TRBJ2-7; 10 bases fit TRBD1. Germline V gene data show CDR1 as LNHNV and CDR2 as YYDKDF (reference sequence). CDR3 length: 13 residues. Unmatched junction bases numbered 2, after V lost 3 bases and J lost 6 bases.

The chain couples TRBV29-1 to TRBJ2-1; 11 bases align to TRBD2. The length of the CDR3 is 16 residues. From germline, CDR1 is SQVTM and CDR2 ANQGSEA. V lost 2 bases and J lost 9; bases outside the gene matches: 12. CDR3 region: CSVERKLAGGRGEQFF. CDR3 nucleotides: TGCAGCGTTGAAAGGAAGCTAGCGGGGGGACGGGGTGAGCAGTTCTTC.

CDR3: CATKTGQGYGYTF. Written as DNA, the CDR3 is TGTGCCACCAAGACGGGACAGGGCTATGGCTACACCTTC. J is TRBJ1-2 and V is TRBV6-5, with 9 bases fitting TRBD1. The length of the CDR3 is 13 residues. From germline, CDR1 is MNHEY and CDR2 SVGAGI. The V and J ends lost 10 bases and 4 bases, in that order; junction bases with no gene match: 7.

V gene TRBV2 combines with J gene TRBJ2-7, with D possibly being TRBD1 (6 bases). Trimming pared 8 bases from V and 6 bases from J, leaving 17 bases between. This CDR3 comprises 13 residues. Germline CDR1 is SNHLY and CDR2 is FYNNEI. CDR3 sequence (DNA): TGTGCCAGCGGGACAAACCCTACCTCCGAGCAGTACTTC. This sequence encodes CASGTNPTSEQYF.

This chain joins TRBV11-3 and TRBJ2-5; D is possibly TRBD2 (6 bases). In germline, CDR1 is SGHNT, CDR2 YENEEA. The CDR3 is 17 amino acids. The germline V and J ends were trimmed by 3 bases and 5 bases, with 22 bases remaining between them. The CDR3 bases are TGTGCCAGCAGCTTTGGCGGGGCTAGTCCCACTCCGGAGACCCAGTACTTC. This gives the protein CASSFGGASPTPETQYF.

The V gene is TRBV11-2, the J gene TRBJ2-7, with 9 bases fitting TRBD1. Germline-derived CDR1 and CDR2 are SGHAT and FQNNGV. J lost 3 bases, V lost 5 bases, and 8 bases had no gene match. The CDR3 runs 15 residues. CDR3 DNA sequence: TGTGCCAGCAGCGGAGGGACAGGGAACGACTACGAGCAGTACTTC. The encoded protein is CASSGGTGNDYEQYF.

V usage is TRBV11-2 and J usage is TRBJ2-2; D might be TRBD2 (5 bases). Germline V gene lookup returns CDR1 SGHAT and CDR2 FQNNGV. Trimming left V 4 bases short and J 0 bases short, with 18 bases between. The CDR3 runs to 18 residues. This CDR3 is CASSSREIGPANTGELFF. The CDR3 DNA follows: TGTGCCAGCAGCTCCCGGGAAATAGGCCCTGCGAACACCGGGGAGCTGTTTTTT. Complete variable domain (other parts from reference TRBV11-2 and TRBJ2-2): EAGVAQSPRYKIIEKRQSVAFWCNPISGHATLYWYQQILGQGPKLLIQFQNNGVVDDSQLPKDRFSAERLKGVDSTLKIQPAKLEDSAVYLCASSSREIGPANTGELFFGEGSRLTVL.

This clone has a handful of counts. CDR3 nucleotide sequence: TGCGCCAGCAGTGAGTCATCGGGGTCAAAAGGGGAGCAGTACTTC. It is translated as CASSESSGSKGEQYF. This sequence joins TRBV10-1 and TRBJ2-7; a possible D gene is TRBD2 (5 bases). The length of the CDR3 is 15 residues. Trimming shortened V by 0 bases and J by 7 bases, and 16 bases separated the two germline ends. CDR1 and CDR2 from the germline V gene are WNHNN and SYGVQD (reference sequence).

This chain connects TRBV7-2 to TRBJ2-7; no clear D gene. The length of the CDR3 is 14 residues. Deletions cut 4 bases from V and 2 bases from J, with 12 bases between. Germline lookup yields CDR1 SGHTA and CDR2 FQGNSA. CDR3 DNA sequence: TGTGCCAGCAGCTCTCGGGTTCCCCCCTACGAGCAGTACTTC. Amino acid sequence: CASSSRVPPYEQYF. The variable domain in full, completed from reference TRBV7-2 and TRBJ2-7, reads GAGVSQSPSNKVTEKGKDVELRCDPISGHTALYWYRQSLGQGLEFLIYFQGNSAPDKSGLPSDRFSAERTGGSVSTLTIQRTQQEDSAVYLCASSSRVPPYEQYFGPGTRLTVT.

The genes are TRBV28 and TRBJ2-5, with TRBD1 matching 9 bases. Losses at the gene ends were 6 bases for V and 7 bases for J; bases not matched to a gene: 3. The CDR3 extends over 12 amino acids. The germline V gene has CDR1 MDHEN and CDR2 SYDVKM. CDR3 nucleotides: TGTGCCAGCAGAAGACAGGGGGGGACCCAGTACTTC. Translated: CASRRQGGTQYF.

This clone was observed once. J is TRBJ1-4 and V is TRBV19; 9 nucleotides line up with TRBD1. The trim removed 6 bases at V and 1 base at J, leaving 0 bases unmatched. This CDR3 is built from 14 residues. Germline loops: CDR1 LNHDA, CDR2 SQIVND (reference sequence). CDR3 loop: CASRTGGTNEKLFF. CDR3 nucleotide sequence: TGTGCCAGTAGGACAGGGGGAACTAATGAAAAACTGTTTTTT.

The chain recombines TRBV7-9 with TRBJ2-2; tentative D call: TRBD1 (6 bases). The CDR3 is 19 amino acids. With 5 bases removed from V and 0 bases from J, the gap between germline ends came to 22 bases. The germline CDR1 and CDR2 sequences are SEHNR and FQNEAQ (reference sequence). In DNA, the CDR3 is TGTGCCAGCAGCCCCACAGTCGGACAGAATGCTGCGAACACCGGGGAGCTGTTTTTT. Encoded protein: CASSPTVGQNAANTGELFF.

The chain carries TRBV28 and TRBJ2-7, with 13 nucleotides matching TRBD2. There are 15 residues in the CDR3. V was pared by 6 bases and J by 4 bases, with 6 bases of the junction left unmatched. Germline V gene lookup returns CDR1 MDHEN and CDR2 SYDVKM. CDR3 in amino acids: CASRDGTSGTYEQYF. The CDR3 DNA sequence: TGTGCCAGCAGAGATGGGACTAGCGGGACGTACGAGCAGTACTTC.

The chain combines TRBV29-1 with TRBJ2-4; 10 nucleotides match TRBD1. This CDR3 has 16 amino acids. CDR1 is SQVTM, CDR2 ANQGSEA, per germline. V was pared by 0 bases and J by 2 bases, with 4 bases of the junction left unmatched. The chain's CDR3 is CSVEETGGATKNIQYF. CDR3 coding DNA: TGCAGCGTTGAAGAGACAGGGGGCGCGACCAAAAACATTCAGTACTTC.

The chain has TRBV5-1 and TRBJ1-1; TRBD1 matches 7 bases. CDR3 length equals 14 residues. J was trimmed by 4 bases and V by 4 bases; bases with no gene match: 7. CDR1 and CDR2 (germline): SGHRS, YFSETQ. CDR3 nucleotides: TGCGCCAGCAGCGGGGTTCCAGGGGGCACTGAAGCTTTCTTT. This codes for CASSGVPGGTEAFF. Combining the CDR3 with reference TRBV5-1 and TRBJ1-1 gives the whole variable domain KAGVTQTPRYLIKTRGQQVTLSCSPISGHRSVSWYQQTPGQGLQFLFEYFSETQRNKGNFPGRFSGRQFSNSRSEMNVSTLELGDSALYLCASSGVPGGTEAFFGQGTRLTVV.

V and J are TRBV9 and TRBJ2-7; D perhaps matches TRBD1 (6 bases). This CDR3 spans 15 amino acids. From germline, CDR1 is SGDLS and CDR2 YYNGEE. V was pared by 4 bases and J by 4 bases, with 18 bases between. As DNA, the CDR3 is TGTGCCAGCAGCACCCGGGACACCGGGAATTACGAGCAGTACTTC. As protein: CASSTRDTGNYEQYF.

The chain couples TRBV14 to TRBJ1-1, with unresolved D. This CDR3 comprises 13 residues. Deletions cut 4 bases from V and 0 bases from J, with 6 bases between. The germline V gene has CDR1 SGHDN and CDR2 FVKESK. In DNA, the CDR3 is TGTGCCAGCAGCCTCACTGTGAACACTGAAGCTTTCTTT. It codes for CASSLTVNTEAFF. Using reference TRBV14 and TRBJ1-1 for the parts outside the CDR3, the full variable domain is EAGVTQFPSHSVIEKGQTVTLRCDPISGHDNLYWYRRVMGKEIKFLLHFVKESKQDESGMPNNRFLAERTGGTYSTLKVQPAELEDSGVYFCASSLTVNTEAFFGQGTRLTVV.

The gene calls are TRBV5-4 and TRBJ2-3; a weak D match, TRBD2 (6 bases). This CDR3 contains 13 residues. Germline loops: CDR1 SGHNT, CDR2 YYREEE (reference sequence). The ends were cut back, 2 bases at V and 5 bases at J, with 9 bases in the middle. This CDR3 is CASSFSGEDTQYF. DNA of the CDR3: TGTGCCAGCAGCTTTTCGGGGGAAGATACGCAGTATTTT.